This TCR beta chain originates from a study of T cells after yellow fever vaccination. Whole-study results and caveats: FACS-sorted repertoires could contain abundant clonotypes contaminating from the bulk population.

This clonotype has just a few counts. TCRdb used MiXCR to reprocess the 5' RACE reads, holding one entry per CDR3 protein. This table has tens of thousands of distinct CDR3 sequences, about 6.6% appearing once. The length of the CDR3 is 16 residues. The V and J ends lost 6 bases and 4 bases, in that order; junction bases with no gene match: 13. The V gene's germline CDR1 is MRHNA and CDR2 SNTAGT. The sample was PBMCs, either bulk or a sorted T-cell subset (CD4+, CD8+, memory, or dextramer-sorted; not recorded which), taken on the day of the first yellow fever vaccination. This chain links TRBV6-4 with TRBJ2-3, with 7 bases that match TRBD1. This TCR was sampled from a young man who received the YFV17D yellow fever vaccine. This chain's CDR3 is CASSTVRDRHPDTQYF. The CDR3 nucleotides read TGTGCCAGCAGCACCGTCCGGGACAGACATCCAGATACGCAGTATTTT.